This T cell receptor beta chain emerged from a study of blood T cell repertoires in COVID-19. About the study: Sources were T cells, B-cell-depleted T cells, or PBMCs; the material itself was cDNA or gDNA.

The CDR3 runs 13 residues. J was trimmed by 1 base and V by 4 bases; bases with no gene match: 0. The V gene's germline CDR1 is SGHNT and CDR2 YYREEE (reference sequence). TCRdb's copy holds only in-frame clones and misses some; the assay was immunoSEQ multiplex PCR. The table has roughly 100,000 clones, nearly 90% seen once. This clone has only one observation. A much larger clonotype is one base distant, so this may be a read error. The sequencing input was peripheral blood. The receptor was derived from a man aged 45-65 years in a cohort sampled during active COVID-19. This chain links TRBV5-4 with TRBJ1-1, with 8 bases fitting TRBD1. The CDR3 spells CASSGQGNTEAFF. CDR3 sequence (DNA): TGTGCCAGCAGCGGACAGGGGAACACTGAAGCTTTCTTT. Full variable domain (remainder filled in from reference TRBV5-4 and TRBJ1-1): ETGVTQSPTHLIKTRGQQVTLRCSSQSGHNTVSWYQQALGQGPQFIFQYYREEENGRGNFPPRFSGLQFPNYSSELNVNALELDDSALYLCASSGQGNTEAFFGQGTRLTVV.